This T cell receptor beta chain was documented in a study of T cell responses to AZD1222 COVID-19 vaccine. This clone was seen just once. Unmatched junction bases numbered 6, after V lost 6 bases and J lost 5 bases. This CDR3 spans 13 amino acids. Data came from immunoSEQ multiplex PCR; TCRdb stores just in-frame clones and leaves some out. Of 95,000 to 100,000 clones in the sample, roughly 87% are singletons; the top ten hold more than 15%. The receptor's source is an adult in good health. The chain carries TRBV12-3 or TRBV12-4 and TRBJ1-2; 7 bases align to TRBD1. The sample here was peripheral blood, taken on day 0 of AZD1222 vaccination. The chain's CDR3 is CASSPGQRYGYTF. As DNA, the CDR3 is TGTGCCAGCAGCCCGGGACAGCGGTATGGCTACACCTTC.